This TCR beta chain emerged from a study of tumor-infiltrating lymphocytes in primary liver carcinoma. Unsorted whole blood yielded blood RNA, and germline DNA was extracted as well. Enrolled patients were chronically infected with HBV and treatment-naive. With around 490 ng total RNA as template and a constant-region primer, TCR beta cDNA was made. Three nested multiplex PCR rounds of slightly modified ARM-PCR generated TCR beta libraries. The first two PCR rounds, approximately 10 cycles each, used TRBV1-TRBV30 forward primers and a C-beta reverse primer. TCRdb used MiXCR to reprocess the multiplex PCR reads, holding one entry per CDR3 protein. The table lists about 330,000 distinct CDR3 sequences, around 60% of them singletons. Germline V gene sequence: CDR1 SGHAT, CDR2 FQNNGV. The CDR3 is 16 residues long. Concerning this clonotype itself: At one end, the junction sequence differs from germline, possibly due to a read error.

The sequencing input was peripheral blood. The sequence came from a man aged 35 to 55 with primary liver carcinoma and hepatitis B virus infection. This chain connects TRBV11-2 to TRBJ2-7; D unclear. DNA of the CDR3: TGTGCCAGCAGCCCGCATAGGGCCGACCTGTCCTACGAGCAGTGCTTC. Its protein product is CASSPHRADLSYEQCF.